The 16 T cell receptor beta chains given below trace back to one sample, sequenced in a study of T cells after yellow fever vaccination. TCRdb processed the 5' RACE reads anew with MiXCR; each CDR3 protein has one entry. Here the sample spans roughly 350,000 distinct CDR3 sequences, 4.1% being singletons. Sequences were derived from PBMCs, sampled 5 days after the yellow fever booster vaccination. Receptors were obtained from a man aged 18 to 35 who received the YFV17D yellow fever vaccine.

This clonotype has ten or more counts. The V and J genes are TRBV11-1 and TRBJ2-5; 7 bases are shared with TRBD2. The junction had 9 bases not matched to a gene; V was cut back by 7 bases and J by 4 bases. CDR1 is SGHAT, CDR2 FQDESV, per germline (reference sequence). There are 14 residues in the CDR3. CDR3 sequence: CASIESSSGETQYF. CDR3 bases: TGTGCCAGCATCGAATCTTCTAGCGGAGAGACCCAGTACTTC.

This clonotype has more than one count but fewer than ten. The chain is built from TRBV20-1 and TRBJ2-3; D is undetermined. Germline-derived CDR1 and CDR2 are DFQATT and SNEGSKA (reference sequence). CDR3 length: 15 residues. V lost 2 bases and J 2 bases, leaving 14 bases between the germline ends. In nucleotides, the CDR3 is TGCAGTGCTAGACCCGCCGGCGTGGTCACAGATACGCAGTATTTT. Encoded protein: CSARPAGVVTDTQYF.

This chain links TRBV3-1 with TRBJ2-7; D gene uncertain. The CDR3 has 12 residues. Per the germline V gene, CDR1 is LGHDT and CDR2 is YNNKEL (reference sequence). V lost 1 base, J lost 4 bases, and 5 bases lay in between. The CDR3 is CASSQGEYEQYV. The CDR3 DNA reads TGTGCCAGCAGCCAAGGTGAATACGAGCAGTACGTC.

The chain employs TRBV20-1 and TRBJ2-5; 10 bases align to TRBD2. The CDR3 is 15 residues long. The junction had 9 bases not matched to a gene; V was cut back by 3 bases and J by 5 bases. Germline values: CDR1 DFQATT, CDR2 SNEGSKA (reference sequence). The CDR3 DNA reads TGCAGTGCTAGTGTATTAGCGGGGGGCCGGGAGACCCAGTACTTC. It yields the protein CSASVLAGGRETQYF.

This clonotype has at least ten counts. The rearrangement joins TRBV5-6 to TRBJ2-7; D call uncertain. The germline CDR1 and CDR2 sequences are SGHDT and YYEEEE. The CDR3 totals 16 residues. V dropped 5 bases and J dropped 9 bases, with 27 bases sitting between them. Here the CDR3 reads CASSEDPRWGPRRQYV. CDR3 nucleotide sequence: TGTGCCAGCAGTGAGGATCCGAGGTGGGGTCCTAGGCGGCAGTACGTC.

This clonotype appeared a few times. The CDR3 region has the DNA TGCGCCAGCAGCTTGGGGACAGGGCAATCACCCCTCCACTTT. This gives the protein CASSLGTGQSPLHF. J is TRBJ1-6 and V is TRBV5-1; the match to TRBD1 covers 8 bases. This CDR3 contains 14 residues. Germline CDR1 is SGHRS and CDR2 is YFSETQ. V shed 0 bases and J 10 bases; nucleotides not matched to a gene: 3. Supplemented by reference TRBV5-1 and TRBJ1-6, the full variable domain reads KAGVTQTPRYLIKTRGQQVTLSCSPISGHRSVSWYQQTPGQGLQFLFEYFSETQRNKGNFPGRFSGRQFSNSRSEMNVSTLELGDSALYLCASSLGTGQSPLHFGNGTRLTVT.

This clonotype has ten or more counts. The J gene is TRBJ2-3, the V gene TRBV7-2, with 15 bases matching TRBD2. The CDR3 sequence is 17 residues long. Germline-derived CDR1 and CDR2 are SGHTA and FQGNSA. V lost 6 bases to trimming and J lost 3 bases; unmatched junction nucleotides: 7. The CDR3 DNA is TGTGCCAGCAGGAGGACTAGCGGGGGGGTGGGGACAGATACGCAGTATTTT. This translates into CASRRTSGGVGTDTQYF.

This clonotype has ten or more counts. V is TRBV5-1 and J is TRBJ1-1; possibly TRBD1 for D (6 bases). CDR1 is SGHRS and CDR2 is YFSETQ in the germline V gene. Trimming stripped 4 bases from V and 5 bases from J, with 12 bases between. This CDR3 has 13 amino acids. CDR3 amino acids: CASSLQGRTEAFF. In nucleotides, the CDR3 is TGCGCCAGCAGCCTCCAGGGGAGGACTGAAGCTTTCTTT.

The sample holds a few counts of this clonotype. The CDR3 bases are TGTGCCAGCAGCCCTAATGACGGGCGGGCAGATACGCAGTATTTT. This encodes CASSPNDGRADTQYF. V usage is TRBV11-2 and J usage is TRBJ2-3; D might be TRBD2 (5 bases). The germline V gene encodes CDR1 SGHAT and CDR2 FQNNGV. V dropped 5 bases and J dropped 4 bases, with 16 bases sitting between them. The CDR3 loop spans 15 amino acids.

V gene TRBV11-2 combines with J gene TRBJ1-2; D remains unclear. CDR1 and CDR2 from the germline V gene are SGHAT and FQNNGV. The CDR3 has 12 amino acids. Trimming took off 5 bases at V and 8 bases at J, with 12 bases between the two ends. As DNA, the CDR3 is TGTGCCAGCAGCCTCGAGTGGGGAGGCTACACCTTC. Residues: CASSLEWGGYTF.

This clonotype was seen a few times. The rearrangement uses TRBV7-2 and TRBJ1-2, with D possibly being TRBD1 (5 bases). The CDR3 sequence is 14 residues long. Germline CDR1 reads SGHTA; CDR2 reads FQGNSA. The V gene lost 5 bases and the J gene lost 6 bases, with 16 bases spanning the gap. The CDR3 sequence: CASSLPRGRHGYTF. CDR3 DNA: TGTGCCAGCAGCCTCCCACGGGGACGTCATGGCTACACCTTC.

This clonotype was counted many times. V is TRBV19 and J is TRBJ2-7; 7 positions match TRBD1. J was trimmed by 3 bases and V by 5 bases; bases with no gene match: 4. In germline, CDR1 is LNHDA, CDR2 SQIVND (reference sequence). This CDR3 spans 13 amino acids. DNA of the CDR3: TGTGCCAGTAGTTGGACAGGAGTCTACGAGCAGTACTTC. It yields the protein CASSWTGVYEQYF.

This clonotype was counted between two and nine times. The chain combines TRBV5-5 with TRBJ1-5, with a tentative D call TRBD1 (6 bases). V lost 4 bases and J lost 0, with 14 bases in between. Germline V lookup: CDR1 SGHKS, CDR2 YYEKEE (reference sequence). This CDR3 is 16 amino acids long. The DNA of the CDR3 is TGTGCCAGCAGCCCGAAGGGGGACAATAGCAATCAGCCCCAGCATTTT. It codes for CASSPKGDNSNQPQHF.

The rearrangement uses TRBV20-1 and TRBJ2-2; TRBD2 might be the D (5 bases). The CDR3 is made up of 13 amino acids. CDR1 is DFQATT, CDR2 SNEGSKA, per germline (reference sequence). V lost 3 bases, J lost 1 base, and 6 bases lay in between. The CDR3 sequence: CSARRVNTGELFF. The CDR3 nucleotides read TGCAGTGCTAGGCGGGTGAACACCGGGGAGCTGTTTTTT.

Only a few counts were recorded for this clonotype. This chain connects TRBV7-2 to TRBJ1-6; 9 bases are shared with TRBD1. CDR3 length equals 16 residues. Trimming at V came to 4 bases and at J to 3 bases, leaving 4 bases not matched to a gene. Germline assignment: CDR1 SGHTA and CDR2 FQGNSA. CDR3 residues: CASSSRDRDYNSPLHF. CDR3 nucleotides: TGTGCCAGCAGCTCCCGGGACAGGGACTATAATTCACCCCTCCACTTT.

The rearrangement links TRBV6-5 to TRBJ1-4; D is unclear. Trimming took off 0 bases at V and 7 bases at J, with 12 bases between the two ends. This CDR3 spans 15 amino acids. Looked up from germline, CDR1 is MNHEY and CDR2 is SVGAGI. The CDR3 spells CASSYSEGMGEKLFF. CDR3 in DNA: TGTGCCAGCAGTTACTCGGAGGGAATGGGTGAAAAACTGTTTTTT.